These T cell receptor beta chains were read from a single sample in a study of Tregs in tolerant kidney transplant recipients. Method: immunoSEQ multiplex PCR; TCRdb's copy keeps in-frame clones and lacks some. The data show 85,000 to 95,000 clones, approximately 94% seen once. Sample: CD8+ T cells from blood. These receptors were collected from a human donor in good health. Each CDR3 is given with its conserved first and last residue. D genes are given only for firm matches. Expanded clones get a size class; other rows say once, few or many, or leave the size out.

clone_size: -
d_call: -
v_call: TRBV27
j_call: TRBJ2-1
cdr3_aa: CASSLSVGAADEQFF
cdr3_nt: TGTGCCAGCAGTTTATCAGTCGGGGCTGCCGATGAGCAGTTCTTC

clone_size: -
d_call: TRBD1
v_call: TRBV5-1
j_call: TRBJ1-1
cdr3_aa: CASSSRQGTDTEAFF
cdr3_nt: TGCGCCAGCAGCTCCCGACAGGGTACGGACACTGAAGCTTTCTTT

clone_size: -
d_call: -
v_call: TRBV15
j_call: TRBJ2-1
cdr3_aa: CATSRDKGIRNEQFF
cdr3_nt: TGTGCCACCAGCAGAGATAAGGGGATAAGGAATGAGCAGTTCTTC

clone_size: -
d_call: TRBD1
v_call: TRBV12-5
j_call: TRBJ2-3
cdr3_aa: CASDRGTDTQYF
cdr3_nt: TGTGCTAGTGACAGGGGTACAGATACGCAGTATTTT

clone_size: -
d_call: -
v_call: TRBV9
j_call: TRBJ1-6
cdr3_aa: CASSPERVNSPLHF
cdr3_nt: TGTGCCAGCAGCCCGGAGAGGGTGAATTCACCCCTCCACTTT

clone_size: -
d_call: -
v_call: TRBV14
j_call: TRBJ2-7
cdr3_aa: CASSQAGLHSYEQYF
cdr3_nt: TGTGCCAGCAGCCAAGCCGGGCTACACTCCTACGAGCAGTACTTC

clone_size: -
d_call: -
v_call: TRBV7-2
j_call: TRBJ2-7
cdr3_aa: CASSLVLDSPYEQYF
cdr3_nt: TGTGCCAGCAGCTTAGTTTTAGACTCCCCCTACGAGCAGTACTTC

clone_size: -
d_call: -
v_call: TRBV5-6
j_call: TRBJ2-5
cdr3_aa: CASSLKGIETQYF
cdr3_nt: TGTGCCAGCAGCTTGAAGGGGATAGAGACCCAGTACTTC

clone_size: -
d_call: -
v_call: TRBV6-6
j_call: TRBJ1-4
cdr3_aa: CASSYLVGQTNEKLFF
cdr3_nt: TGTGCCAGCAGTTATTTGGTCGGTCAGACAAATGAAAAACTGTTTTTT

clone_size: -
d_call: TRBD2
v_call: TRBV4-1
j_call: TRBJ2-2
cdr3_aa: CASSPRLAGNTGELFF
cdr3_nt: TGCGCCAGCAGCCCTCGACTAGCGGGGAACACCGGGGAGCTGTTTTTT

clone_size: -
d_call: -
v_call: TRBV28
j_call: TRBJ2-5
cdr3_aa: CASRRGTEALRETQYF
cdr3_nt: TGTGCCAGCAGACGGGGGACAGAGGCCCTCCGGGAGACCCAGTACTTC

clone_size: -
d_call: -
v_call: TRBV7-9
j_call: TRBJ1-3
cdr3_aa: CASIEEGDFSGNTIYF
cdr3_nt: TGTGCCAGCATCGAGGAGGGGGACTTCTCTGGAAACACCATATATTTT

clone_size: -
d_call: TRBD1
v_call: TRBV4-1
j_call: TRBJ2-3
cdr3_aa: CASSLWDRETDTQYF
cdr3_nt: TGCGCCAGCAGCCTGTGGGACAGGGAAACAGATACGCAGTATTTT

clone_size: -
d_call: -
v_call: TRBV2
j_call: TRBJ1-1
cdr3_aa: CASSEEGWGNTEAFF
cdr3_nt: TGTGCCAGCAGTGAAGAGGGTTGGGGGAACACTGAAGCTTTCTTT

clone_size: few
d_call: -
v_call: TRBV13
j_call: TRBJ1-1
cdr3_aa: CASSPVSQKTEAFF
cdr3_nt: TGTGCCAGCAGCCCGGTTAGTCAGAAAACTGAAGCTTTCTTT

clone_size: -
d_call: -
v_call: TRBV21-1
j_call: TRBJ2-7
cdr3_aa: CASSSKGIPGQGASEQYF
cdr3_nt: TGTGCCAGCAGCTCCAAGGGGATTCCGGGACAGGGGGCCTCCGAGCAGTACTTC

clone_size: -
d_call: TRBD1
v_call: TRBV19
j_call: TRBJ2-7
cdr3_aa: CASSIALDRGEEQYF
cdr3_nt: TGTGCCAGTAGTATAGCCCTCGACAGGGGGGAGGAGCAGTACTTC

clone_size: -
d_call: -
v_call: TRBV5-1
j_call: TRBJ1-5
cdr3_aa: CASSLEGGNQPQHF
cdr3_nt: TGCGCCAGCAGCTTGGAGGGGGGCAATCAGCCCCAGCATTTT

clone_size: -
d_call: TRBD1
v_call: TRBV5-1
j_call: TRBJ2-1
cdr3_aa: CASSDFGDRADEQFF
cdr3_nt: TGCGCCAGCAGCGACTTCGGGGACAGGGCCGATGAGCAGTTCTTC

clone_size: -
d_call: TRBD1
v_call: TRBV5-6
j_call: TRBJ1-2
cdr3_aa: CASSPPSYRGYYGYTF
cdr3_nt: TGTGCCAGCAGCCCTCCATCCTACAGGGGATACTATGGCTACACCTTC

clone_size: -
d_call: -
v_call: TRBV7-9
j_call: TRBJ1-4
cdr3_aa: CASSDRQSGDEKLFF
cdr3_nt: TGTGCCAGCAGCGACCGACAGTCCGGTGATGAAAAACTGTTTTTT

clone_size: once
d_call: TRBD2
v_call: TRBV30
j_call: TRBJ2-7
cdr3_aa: CAWSPRGGAGYEQYF
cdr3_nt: TGTGCCTGGAGTCCCCGGGGGGGGGCAGGCTACGAGCAGTACTTC

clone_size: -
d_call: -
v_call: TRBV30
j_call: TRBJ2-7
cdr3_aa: CAWSVSGVLEEQYF
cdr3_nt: TGTGCCTGGAGTGTAAGTGGGGTCCTCGAGGAGCAGTACTTC

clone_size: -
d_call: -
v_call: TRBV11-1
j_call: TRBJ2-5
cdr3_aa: CASKPTTGETQYF
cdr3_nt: TGTGCCAGCAAACCAACAACGGGGGAGACCCAGTACTTC